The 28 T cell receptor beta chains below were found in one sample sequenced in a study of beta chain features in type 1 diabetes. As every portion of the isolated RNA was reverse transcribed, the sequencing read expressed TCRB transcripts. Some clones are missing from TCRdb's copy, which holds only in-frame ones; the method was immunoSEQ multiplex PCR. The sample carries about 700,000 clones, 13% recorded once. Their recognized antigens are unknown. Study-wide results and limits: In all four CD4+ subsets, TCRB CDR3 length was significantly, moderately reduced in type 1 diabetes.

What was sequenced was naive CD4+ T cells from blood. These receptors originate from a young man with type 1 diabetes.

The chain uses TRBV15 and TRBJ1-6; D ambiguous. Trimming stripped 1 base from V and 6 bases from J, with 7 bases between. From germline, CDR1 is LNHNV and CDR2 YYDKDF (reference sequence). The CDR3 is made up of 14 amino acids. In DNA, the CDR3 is TGTGCCACCAGCAGAGGTCCGACTAATTCACCCCTCCACTTT. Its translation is CATSRGPTNSPLHF.

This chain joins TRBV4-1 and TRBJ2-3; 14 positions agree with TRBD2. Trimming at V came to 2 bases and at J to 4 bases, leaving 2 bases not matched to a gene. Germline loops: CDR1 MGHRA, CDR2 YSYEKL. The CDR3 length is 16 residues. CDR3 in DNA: TGCGCCAGCAGCCAACAGGGACTAGCGGGGGCAGATACGCAGTATTTT. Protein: CASSQQGLAGADTQYF.

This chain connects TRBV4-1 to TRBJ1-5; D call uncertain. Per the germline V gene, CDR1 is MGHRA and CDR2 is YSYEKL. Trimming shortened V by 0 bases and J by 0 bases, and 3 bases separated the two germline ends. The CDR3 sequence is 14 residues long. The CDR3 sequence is CASSQEPSNQPQHF. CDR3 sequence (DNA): TGCGCCAGCAGCCAAGAACCTAGCAATCAGCCCCAGCATTTT.

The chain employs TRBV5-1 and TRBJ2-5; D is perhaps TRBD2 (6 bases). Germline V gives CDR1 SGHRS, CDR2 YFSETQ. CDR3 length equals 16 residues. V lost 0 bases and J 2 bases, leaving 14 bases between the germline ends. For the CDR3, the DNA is TGCGCCAGCAGCTTGGGCGGTGCGGGACTTCAAGAGACCCAGTACTTC. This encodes CASSLGGAGLQETQYF.

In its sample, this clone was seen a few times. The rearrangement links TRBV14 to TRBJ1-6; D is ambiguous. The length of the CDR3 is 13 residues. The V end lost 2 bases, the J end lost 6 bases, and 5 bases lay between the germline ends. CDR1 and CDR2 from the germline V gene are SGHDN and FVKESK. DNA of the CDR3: TGTGCCAGCAGCCAACAGAGTAATTCACCCCTCCACTTT. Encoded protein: CASSQQSNSPLHF.

Here the CDR3 DNA reads TGTGCCAGCAGCCCTAGGGGTTCTGGGGCCAACGTCCTGACTTTC. It is translated as CASSPRGSGANVLTF. The V gene is TRBV7-6, the J gene TRBJ2-6; TRBD1 is a possible D gene (5 bases). Germline loops: CDR1 SGHVS, CDR2 FNYEAQ. This CDR3 has 15 amino acids. The V gene lost 5 bases and the J gene lost 1 base, with 9 bases spanning the gap. The variable domain in full, completed from reference TRBV7-6 and TRBJ2-6, reads GAGVSQSPRYKVTKRGQDVALRCDPISGHVSLYWYRQALGQGPEFLTYFNYEAQQDKSGLPNDRFSAERPEGSISTLTIQRTEQRDSAMYRCASSPRGSGANVLTFGAGSRLTVL.

The CDR3, as DNA: TGTGCCTGGACTCGGGACAGGGGGGCCACAGATACGCAGTATTTT. Translating it yields CAWTRDRGATDTQYF. The chain combines TRBV30 with TRBJ2-3; 11 bases match TRBD1. Trimming removed 4 bases from V and 2 bases from J; junction bases left unmatched: 5. CDR3 size: 15 residues. Germline V gene sequence: CDR1 GTSNPN, CDR2 SVGIG (reference sequence).

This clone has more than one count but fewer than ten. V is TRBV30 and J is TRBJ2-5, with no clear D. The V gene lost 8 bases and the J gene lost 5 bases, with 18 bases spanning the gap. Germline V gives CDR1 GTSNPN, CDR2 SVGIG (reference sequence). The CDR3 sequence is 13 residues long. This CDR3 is CARARTREETQYF. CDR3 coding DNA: TGTGCCAGGGCCCGGACCAGAGAGGAGACCCAGTACTTC.

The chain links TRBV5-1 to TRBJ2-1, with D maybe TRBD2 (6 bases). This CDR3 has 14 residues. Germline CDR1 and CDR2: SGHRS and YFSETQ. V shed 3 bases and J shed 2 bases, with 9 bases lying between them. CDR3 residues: CASSSRGTYNEQFF. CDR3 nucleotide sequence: TGCGCCAGCAGCTCTCGGGGGACCTACAATGAGCAGTTCTTC. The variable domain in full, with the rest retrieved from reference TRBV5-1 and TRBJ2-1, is KAGVTQTPRYLIKTRGQQVTLSCSPISGHRSVSWYQQTPGQGLQFLFEYFSETQRNKGNFPGRFSGRQFSNSRSEMNVSTLELGDSALYLCASSSRGTYNEQFFGPGTRLTVL.

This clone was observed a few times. DNA of the CDR3: TGTGCCAGCCTCGGGACTGCTCCATCCTACGAGCAGTACTTC. Its translation: CASLGTAPSYEQYF. The V call is TRBV6-5, the J call TRBJ2-7; D is possibly TRBD2 (6 bases). Germline loops: CDR1 MNHEY, CDR2 SVGAGI. The CDR3 runs to 14 residues. V was trimmed by 8 bases and J by 1 base, leaving 15 bases between them.

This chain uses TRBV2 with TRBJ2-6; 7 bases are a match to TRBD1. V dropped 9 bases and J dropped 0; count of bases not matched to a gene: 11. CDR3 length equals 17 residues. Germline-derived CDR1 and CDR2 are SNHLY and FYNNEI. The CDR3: CASTTGLTSSGANVLTF. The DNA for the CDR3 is TGTGCCAGTACGACAGGGCTCACGAGCTCTGGGGCCAACGTCCTGACTTTC. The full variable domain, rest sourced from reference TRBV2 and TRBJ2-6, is EPEVTQTPSHQVTQMGQEVILRCVPISNHLYFYWYRQILGQKVEFLVSFYNNEISEKSEIFDDQFSVERPDGSNFTLKIRSTKLEDSAMYFCASTTGLTSSGANVLTFGAGSRLTVL.

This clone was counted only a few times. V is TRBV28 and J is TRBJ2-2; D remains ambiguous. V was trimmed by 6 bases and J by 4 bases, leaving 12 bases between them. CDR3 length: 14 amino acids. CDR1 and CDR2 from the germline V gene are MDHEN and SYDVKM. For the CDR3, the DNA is TGTGCCAGCAGCCTGAATCCTACCACCGGGGAGCTGTTTTTT. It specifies CASSLNPTTGELFF.

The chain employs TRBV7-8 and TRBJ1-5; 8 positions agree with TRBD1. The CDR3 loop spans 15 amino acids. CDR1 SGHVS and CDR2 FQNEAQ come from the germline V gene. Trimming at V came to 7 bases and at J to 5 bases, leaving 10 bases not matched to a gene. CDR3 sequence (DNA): TGTGCCAGCACCCTGGCCGGGACAGGATATCAGCCCCAGCATTTT. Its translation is CASTLAGTGYQPQHF.

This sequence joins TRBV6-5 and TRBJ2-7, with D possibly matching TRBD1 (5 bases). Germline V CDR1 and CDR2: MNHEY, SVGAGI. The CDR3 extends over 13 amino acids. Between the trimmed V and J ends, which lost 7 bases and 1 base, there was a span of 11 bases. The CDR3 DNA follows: TGTGCCAGCACTCTCACAGGATCCTACGAGCAGTACTTC. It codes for CASTLTGSYEQYF.

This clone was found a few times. Here the CDR3 reads CASRTSGGNEQFF. The CDR3 nucleotides read TGTGCCAGCAGGACTAGCGGGGGAAATGAGCAGTTCTTC. The genes are TRBV6-4 and TRBJ2-1, with TRBD2 identical over 12 bases. Trimming cost V 6 bases and J 7 bases; bases outside gene matches: 1. CDR3 size: 13 residues. In germline, CDR1 is MRHNA, CDR2 SNTAGT.

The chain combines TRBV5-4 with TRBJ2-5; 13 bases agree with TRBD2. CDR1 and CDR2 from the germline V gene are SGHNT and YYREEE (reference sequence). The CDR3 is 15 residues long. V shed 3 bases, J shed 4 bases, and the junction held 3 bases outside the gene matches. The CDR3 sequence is CASSSRLAGGETQYF. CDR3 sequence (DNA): TGTGCCAGCAGCTCACGACTAGCGGGGGGAGAGACCCAGTACTTC.

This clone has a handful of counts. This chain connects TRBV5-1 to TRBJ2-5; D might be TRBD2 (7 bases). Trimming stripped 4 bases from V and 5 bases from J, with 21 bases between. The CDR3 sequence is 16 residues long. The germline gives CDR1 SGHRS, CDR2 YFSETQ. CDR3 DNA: TGCGCCAGCAGCCCTCGACTAGCAGGGGTCGGGGAGACCCAGTACTTC. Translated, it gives CASSPRLAGVGETQYF. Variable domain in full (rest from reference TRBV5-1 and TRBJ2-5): KAGVTQTPRYLIKTRGQQVTLSCSPISGHRSVSWYQQTPGQGLQFLFEYFSETQRNKGNFPGRFSGRQFSNSRSEMNVSTLELGDSALYLCASSPRLAGVGETQYFGPGTRLLVL.

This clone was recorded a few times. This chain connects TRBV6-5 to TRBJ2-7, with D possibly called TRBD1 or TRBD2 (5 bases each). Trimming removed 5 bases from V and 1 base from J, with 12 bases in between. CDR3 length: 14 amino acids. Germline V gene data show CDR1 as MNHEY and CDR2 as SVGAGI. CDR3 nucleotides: TGTGCCAGCAGTCCCTATGGGGGATCCTACGAGCAGTACTTC. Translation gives CASSPYGGSYEQYF.

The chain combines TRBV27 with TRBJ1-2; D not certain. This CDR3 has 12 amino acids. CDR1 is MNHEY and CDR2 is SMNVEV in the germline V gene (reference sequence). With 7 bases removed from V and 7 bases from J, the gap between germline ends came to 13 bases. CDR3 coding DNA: TGTGCCAGCACCTGGCCTGGTGGTGGCTACACCTTC. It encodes CASTWPGGGYTF.

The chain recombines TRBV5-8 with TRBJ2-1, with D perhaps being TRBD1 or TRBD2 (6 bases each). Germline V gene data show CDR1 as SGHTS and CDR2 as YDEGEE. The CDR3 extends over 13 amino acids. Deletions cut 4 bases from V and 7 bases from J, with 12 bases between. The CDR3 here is CASSRVGGNEQFF. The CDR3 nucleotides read TGTGCCAGCAGCCGGGTAGGGGGGAATGAGCAGTTCTTC.

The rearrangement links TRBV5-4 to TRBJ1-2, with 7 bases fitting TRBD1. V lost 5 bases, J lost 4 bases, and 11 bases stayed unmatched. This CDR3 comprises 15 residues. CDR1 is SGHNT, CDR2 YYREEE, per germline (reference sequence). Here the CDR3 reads CASSQKSRGTYGYTF. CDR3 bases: TGTGCCAGCAGTCAGAAAAGCAGGGGGACCTATGGCTACACCTTC.

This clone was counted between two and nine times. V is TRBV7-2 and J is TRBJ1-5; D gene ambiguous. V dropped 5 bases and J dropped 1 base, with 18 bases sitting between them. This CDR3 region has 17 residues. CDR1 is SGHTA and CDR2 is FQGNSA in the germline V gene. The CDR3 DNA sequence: TGTGCCAGCAGCCCGCTGGGAGGAGGGATAAGCAATCAGCCCCAGCATTTT. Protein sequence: CASSPLGGGISNQPQHF.

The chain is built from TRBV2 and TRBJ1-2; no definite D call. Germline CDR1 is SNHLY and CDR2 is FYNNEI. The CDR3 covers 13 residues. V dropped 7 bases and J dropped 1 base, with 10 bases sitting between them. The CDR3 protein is CASKVGNNYGYTF. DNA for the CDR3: TGTGCCAGCAAAGTCGGCAATAACTATGGCTACACCTTC.

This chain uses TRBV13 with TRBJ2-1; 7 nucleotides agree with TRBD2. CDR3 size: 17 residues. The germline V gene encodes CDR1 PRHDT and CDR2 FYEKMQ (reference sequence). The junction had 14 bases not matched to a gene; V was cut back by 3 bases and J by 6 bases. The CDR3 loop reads CASSFFWTSGLVNEQFF. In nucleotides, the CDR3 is TGTGCCAGCAGCTTCTTTTGGACTAGTGGGTTGGTCAATGAGCAGTTCTTC.

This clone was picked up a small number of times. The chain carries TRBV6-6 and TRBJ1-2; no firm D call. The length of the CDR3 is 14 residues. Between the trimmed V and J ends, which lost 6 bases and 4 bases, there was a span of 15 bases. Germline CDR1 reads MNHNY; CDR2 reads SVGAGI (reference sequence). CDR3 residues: CASSEGGVRYGYTF. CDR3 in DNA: TGTGCCAGCAGCGAGGGTGGGGTCCGCTATGGCTACACCTTC.

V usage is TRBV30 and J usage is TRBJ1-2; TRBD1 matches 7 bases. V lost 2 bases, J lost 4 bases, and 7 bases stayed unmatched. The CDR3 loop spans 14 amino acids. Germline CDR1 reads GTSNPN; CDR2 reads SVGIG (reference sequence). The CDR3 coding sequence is TGTGCCTGGAGTCGGGACAGTATATCCTATGGCTACACCTTC. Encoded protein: CAWSRDSISYGYTF.

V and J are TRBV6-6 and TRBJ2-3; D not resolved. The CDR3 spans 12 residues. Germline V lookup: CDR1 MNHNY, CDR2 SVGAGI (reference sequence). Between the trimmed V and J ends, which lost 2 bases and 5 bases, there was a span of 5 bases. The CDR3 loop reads CASSYIQDTQYF. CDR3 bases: TGTGCCAGCAGTTACATCCAAGATACGCAGTATTTT.

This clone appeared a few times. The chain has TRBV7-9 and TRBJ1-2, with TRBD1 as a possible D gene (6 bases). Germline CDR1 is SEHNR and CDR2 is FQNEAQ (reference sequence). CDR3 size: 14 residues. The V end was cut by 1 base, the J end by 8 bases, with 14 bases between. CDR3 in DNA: TGTGCCAGCAGCTTAGTCGCGGGGGCAGTGGGCTACACCTTC. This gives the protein CASSLVAGAVGYTF. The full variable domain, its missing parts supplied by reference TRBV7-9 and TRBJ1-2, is DTGVSQNPRHKITKRGQNVTFRCDPISEHNRLYWYRQTLGQGPEFLTYFQNEAQLEKSRLLSDRFSAERPKGSFSTLEIQRTEQGDSAMYLCASSLVAGAVGYTFGSGTRLTVV.